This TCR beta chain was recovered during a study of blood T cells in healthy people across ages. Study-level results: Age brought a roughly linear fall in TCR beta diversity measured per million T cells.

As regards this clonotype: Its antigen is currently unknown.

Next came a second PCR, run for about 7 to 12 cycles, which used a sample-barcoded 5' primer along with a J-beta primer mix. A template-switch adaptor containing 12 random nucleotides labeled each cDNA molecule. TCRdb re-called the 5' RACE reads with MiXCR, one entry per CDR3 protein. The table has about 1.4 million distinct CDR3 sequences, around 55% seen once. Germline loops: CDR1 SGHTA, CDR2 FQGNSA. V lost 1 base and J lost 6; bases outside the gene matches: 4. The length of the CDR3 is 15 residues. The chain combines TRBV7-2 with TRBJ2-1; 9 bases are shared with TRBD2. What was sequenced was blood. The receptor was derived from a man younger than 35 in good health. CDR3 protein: CASSLGSGGINEQFF. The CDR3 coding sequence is TGTGCCAGCAGCTTAGGTAGCGGGGGCATCAATGAGCAGTTCTTC. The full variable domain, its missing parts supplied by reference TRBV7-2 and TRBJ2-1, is GAGVSQSPSNKVTEKGKDVELRCDPISGHTALYWYRQSLGQGLEFLIYFQGNSAPDKSGLPSDRFSAERTGGSVSTLTIQRTQQEDSAVYLCASSLGSGGINEQFFGPGTRLTVL.